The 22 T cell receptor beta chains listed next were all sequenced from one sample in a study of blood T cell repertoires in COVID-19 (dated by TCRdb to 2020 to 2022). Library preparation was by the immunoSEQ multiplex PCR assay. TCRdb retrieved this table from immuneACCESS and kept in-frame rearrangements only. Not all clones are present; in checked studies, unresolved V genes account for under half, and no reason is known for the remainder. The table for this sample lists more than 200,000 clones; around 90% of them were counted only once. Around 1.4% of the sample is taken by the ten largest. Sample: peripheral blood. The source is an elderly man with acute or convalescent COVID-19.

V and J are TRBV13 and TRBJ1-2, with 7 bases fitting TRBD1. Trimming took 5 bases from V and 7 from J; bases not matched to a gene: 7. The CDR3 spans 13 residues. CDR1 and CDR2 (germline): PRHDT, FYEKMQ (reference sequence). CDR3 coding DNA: TGTGCCAGCAGCAAAACAGGGGTAGGTGGCTACACCTTC. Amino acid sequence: CASSKTGVGGYTF.

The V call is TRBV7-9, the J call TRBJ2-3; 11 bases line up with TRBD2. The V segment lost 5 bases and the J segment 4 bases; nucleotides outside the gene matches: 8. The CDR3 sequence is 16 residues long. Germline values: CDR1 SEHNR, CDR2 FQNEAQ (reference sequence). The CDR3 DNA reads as TGTGCCAGCAGCCCCCGGACTAGCGGGCCGTCAGATACGCAGTATTTT. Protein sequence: CASSPRTSGPSDTQYF.

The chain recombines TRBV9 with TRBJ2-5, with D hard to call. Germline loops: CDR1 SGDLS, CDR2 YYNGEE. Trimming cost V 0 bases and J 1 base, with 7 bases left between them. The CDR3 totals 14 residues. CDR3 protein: CASSVAPSQETQYF. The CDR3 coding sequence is TGTGCCAGCAGCGTAGCCCCCAGCCAAGAGACCCAGTACTTC.

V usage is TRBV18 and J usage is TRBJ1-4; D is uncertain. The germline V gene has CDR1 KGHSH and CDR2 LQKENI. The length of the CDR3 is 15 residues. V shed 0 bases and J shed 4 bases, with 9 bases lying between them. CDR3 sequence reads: CASSPPGDYNEKLFF. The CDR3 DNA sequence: TGTGCCAGCTCACCACCGGGCGACTATAATGAAAAACTGTTTTTT.

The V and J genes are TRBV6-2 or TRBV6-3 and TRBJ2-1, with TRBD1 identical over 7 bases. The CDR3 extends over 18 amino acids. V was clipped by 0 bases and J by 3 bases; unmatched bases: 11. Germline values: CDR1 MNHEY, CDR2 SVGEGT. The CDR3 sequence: CASSYSISRDRHYNEQFF. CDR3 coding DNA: TGTGCCAGCAGTTACTCAATAAGCCGGGACAGACACTACAATGAGCAGTTCTTC.

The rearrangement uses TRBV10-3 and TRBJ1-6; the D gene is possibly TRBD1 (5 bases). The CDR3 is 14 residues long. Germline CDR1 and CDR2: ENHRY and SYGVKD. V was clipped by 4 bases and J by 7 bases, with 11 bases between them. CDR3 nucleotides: TGTGCCATCAGTGTCGACAGTTCAAATTCACCCCTCCACTTT. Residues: CAISVDSSNSPLHF.

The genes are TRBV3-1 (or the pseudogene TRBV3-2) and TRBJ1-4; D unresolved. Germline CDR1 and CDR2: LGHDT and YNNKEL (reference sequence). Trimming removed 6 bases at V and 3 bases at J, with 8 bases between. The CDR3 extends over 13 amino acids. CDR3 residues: CASREEANEKLFF. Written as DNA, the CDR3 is TGTGCCAGCAGGGAGGAGGCTAATGAAAAACTGTTTTTT.

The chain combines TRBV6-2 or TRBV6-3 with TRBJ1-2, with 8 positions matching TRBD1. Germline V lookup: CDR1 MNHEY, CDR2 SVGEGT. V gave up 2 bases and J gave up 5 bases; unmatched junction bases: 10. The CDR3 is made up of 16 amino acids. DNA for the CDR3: TGTGCCAGCAGTTACCCCGGGACAGGAATGCAGTATGGCTACACCTTC. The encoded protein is CASSYPGTGMQYGYTF.

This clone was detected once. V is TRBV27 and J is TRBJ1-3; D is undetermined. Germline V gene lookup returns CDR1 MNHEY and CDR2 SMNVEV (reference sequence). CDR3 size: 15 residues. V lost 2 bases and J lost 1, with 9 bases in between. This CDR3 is CASSLDISSGNTIYF. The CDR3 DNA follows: TGTGCCAGCAGTTTAGACATCTCATCTGGAAACACCATATATTTT.

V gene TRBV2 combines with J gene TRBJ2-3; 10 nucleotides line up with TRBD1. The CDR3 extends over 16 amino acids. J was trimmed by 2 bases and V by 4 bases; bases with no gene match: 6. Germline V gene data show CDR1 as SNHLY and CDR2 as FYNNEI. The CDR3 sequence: CASSGDRGIDTDTQYF. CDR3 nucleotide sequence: TGTGCCAGCAGTGGGGACAGGGGTATCGACACAGATACGCAGTATTTT.

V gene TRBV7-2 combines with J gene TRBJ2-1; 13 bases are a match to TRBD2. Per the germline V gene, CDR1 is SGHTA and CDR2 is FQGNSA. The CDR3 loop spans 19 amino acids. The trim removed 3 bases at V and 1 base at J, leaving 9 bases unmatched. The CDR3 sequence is CASSLTSGRSVSSYNEQFF. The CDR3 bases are TGTGCCAGCAGCTTGACTAGCGGGAGGAGTGTTAGTTCCTACAATGAGCAGTTCTTC.

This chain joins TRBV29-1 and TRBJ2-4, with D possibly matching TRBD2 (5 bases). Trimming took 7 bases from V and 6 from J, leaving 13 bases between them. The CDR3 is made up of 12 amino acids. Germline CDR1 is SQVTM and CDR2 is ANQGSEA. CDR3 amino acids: CSAAVGGNIQYF. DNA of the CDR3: TGCAGCGCGGCGGTCGGAGGAAACATTCAGTACTTC.

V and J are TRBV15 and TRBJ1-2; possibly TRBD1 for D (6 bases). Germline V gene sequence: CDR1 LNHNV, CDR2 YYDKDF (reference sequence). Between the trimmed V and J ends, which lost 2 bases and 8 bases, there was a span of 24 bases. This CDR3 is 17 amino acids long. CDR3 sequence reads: CATSRLGLPDSTYGYTF. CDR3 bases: TGTGCCACCAGCAGACTGGGGTTACCGGACAGCACATACGGCTACACCTTC. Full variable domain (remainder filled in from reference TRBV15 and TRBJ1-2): DAMVIQNPRYQVTQFGKPVTLSCSQTLNHNVMYWYQQKSSQAPKLLFHYYDKDFNNEADTPDNFQSRRPNTSFCFLDIRSPGLGDTAMYLCATSRLGLPDSTYGYTFGSGTRLTVV.

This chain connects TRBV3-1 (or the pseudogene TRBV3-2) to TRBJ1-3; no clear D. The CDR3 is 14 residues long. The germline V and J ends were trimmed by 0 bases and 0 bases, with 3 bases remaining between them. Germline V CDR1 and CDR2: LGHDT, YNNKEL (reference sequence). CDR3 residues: CASSQDSSGNTIYF. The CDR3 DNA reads TGTGCCAGCAGCCAAGACAGCTCTGGAAACACCATATATTTT.

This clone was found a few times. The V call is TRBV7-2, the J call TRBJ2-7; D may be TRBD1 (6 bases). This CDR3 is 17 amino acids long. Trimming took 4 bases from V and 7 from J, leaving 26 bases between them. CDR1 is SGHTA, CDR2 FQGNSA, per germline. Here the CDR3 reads CASSSKAGTLNLEEQYF. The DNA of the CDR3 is TGTGCCAGCAGCTCTAAGGCCGGGACACTTAACCTAGAAGAGCAGTACTTC.

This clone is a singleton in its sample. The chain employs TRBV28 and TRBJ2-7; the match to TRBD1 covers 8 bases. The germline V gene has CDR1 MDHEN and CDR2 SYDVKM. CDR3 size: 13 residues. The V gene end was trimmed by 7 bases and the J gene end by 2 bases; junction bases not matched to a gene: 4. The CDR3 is CASNTGGTYEQYF. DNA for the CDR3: TGTGCCAGCAATACAGGGGGAACCTACGAGCAGTACTTC.

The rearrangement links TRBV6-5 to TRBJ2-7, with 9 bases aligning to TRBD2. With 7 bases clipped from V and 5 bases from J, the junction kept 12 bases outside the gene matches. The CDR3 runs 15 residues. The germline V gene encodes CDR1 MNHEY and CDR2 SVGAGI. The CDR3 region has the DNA TGTGCCAGCACCCGCCAGCGGGGGGCTCAGAACGAGCAGTACTTC. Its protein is CASTRQRGAQNEQYF.

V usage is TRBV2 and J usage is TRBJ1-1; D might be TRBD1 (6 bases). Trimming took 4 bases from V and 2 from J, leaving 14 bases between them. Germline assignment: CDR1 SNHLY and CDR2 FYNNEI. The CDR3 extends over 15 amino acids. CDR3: CASSGSGQSNTEAFF. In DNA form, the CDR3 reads TGTGCCAGCAGTGGATCGGGACAAAGTAACACTGAAGCTTTCTTT.

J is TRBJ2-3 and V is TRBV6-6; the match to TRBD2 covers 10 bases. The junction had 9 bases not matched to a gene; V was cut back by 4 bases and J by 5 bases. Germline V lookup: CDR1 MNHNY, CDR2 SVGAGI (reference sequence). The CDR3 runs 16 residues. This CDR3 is CASSLRSGGVGDTQYF. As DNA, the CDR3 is TGTGCCAGCAGTTTAAGAAGCGGGGGGGTAGGAGATACGCAGTATTTT.

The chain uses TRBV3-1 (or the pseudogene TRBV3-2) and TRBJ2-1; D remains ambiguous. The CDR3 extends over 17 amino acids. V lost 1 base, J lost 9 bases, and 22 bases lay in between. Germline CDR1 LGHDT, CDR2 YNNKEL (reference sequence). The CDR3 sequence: CASSQGVSRPRAGEQFF. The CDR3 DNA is TGTGCCAGCAGCCAAGGGGTCAGCAGACCCCGAGCAGGTGAGCAGTTCTTC.

CDR3 sequence: CASSEWQGGETQYF. DNA for the CDR3: TGTGCCAGCAGTGAATGGCAGGGGGGAGAGACCCAGTACTTC. The chain uses TRBV2 and TRBJ2-5; tentatively, D is TRBD1 (7 bases). Per the germline V gene, CDR1 is SNHLY and CDR2 is FYNNEI. The V end was cut by 2 bases, the J end by 4 bases, with 11 bases between. There are 14 residues in the CDR3.

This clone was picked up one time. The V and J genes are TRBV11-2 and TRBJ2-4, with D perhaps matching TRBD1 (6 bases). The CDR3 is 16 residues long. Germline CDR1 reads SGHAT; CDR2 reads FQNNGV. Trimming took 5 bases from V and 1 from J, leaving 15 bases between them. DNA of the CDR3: TGTGCCAGCAGCCCAACTACAGGGACGGCCAAAAACATTCAGTACTTC. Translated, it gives CASSPTTGTAKNIQYF.